The 32 T cell receptor beta chains listed next were all sequenced from one sample in a study of shared T cell receptors in the human thymus. Using immunoSEQ multiplex PCR, the repertoire was profiled, and TCRdb retains in-frame clones only, with some absent. The table has more than 300,000 clones, approximately 95% seen once. Sequencing used thymocytes. These receptors all stem from a human donor.

The gene calls are TRBV5-6 and TRBJ1-1; 7 bases fit TRBD1. The CDR3 length is 14 residues. The germline V gene encodes CDR1 SGHDT and CDR2 YYEEEE. Trimming removed 4 bases from V and 5 bases from J; junction bases left unmatched: 8. Here the CDR3 reads CASSPSGGGTEAFF. CDR3 in DNA: TGTGCCAGCAGCCCCTCAGGGGGTGGAACTGAAGCTTTCTTT.

The chain is built from TRBV4-3 and TRBJ1-1; 9 nucleotides align to TRBD1. CDR3 length: 16 residues. Germline V lookup: CDR1 LGHNA, CDR2 YSLEER. Trimming took 4 bases from V and 1 from J; bases not matched to a gene: 7. CDR3 residues: CASSRYRGRGNTEAFF. CDR3 bases: TGCGCCAGCAGCCGATACAGGGGGCGCGGGAACACTGAAGCTTTCTTT.

The CDR3 is CASRPILNTEAFF. The DNA for the CDR3 is TGTGCCAGCCGTCCGATATTAAACACTGAAGCTTTCTTT. The gene calls are TRBV28 and TRBJ1-1; no definite D call. Looked up from germline, CDR1 is MDHEN and CDR2 is SYDVKM. V was shortened by 8 bases and J by 2 bases, with 12 bases between the two germline ends. The CDR3 covers 13 residues.

The genes are TRBV19 and TRBJ2-7; 9 positions agree with TRBD1. V was clipped by 7 bases and J by 5 bases; unmatched bases: 9. The CDR3 runs to 14 residues. Looked up from germline, CDR1 is LNHDA and CDR2 is SQIVND (reference sequence). The DNA for the CDR3 is TGTGCCAGTACCTCGGGACAGGGTTCCAACGAGCAGTACTTC. This encodes CASTSGQGSNEQYF. Full variable domain (remainder filled in from reference TRBV19 and TRBJ2-7): DGGITQSPKYLFRKEGQNVTLSCEQNLNHDAMYWYRQDPGQGLRLIYYSQIVNDFQKGDIAEGYSVSREKKESFPLTVTSAQKNPTAFYLCASTSGQGSNEQYFGPGTRLTVT.

The CDR3 region is CASSGRGSGTGELFF. DNA for the CDR3: TGTGCCAGCAGCGGTAGAGGGTCGGGGACCGGGGAGCTGTTTTTT. The rearrangement links TRBV5-4 to TRBJ2-2, with D possibly being TRBD2 (5 bases). V was trimmed by 4 bases and J by 5 bases, leaving 15 bases between them. CDR3 length: 15 amino acids. Germline V gene lookup returns CDR1 SGHNT and CDR2 YYREEE (reference sequence).

The chain has TRBV5-4 and TRBJ1-2; TRBD1 might be the D (6 bases). V dropped 3 bases and J dropped 0 bases, with 15 bases sitting between them. The germline gives CDR1 SGHNT, CDR2 YYREEE (reference sequence). This CDR3 region has 16 residues. The CDR3 nucleotides read TGTGCCAGCAGCTCTCAGCGGGGGCGATCTAACTATGGCTACACCTTC. Its translation: CASSSQRGRSNYGYTF. Based on the CDR3 plus reference TRBV5-4 and TRBJ1-2, the full variable domain is ETGVTQSPTHLIKTRGQQVTLRCSSQSGHNTVSWYQQALGQGPQFIFQYYREEENGRGNFPPRFSGLQFPNYSSELNVNALELDDSALYLCASSSQRGRSNYGYTFGSGTRLTVV.

With regard to this clone: One end of the junction varies from germline; a read error may be responsible. The V call is TRBV5-5, the J call TRBJ2-2, with D possibly being TRBD1 (6 bases). CDR1 and CDR2 from the germline V gene are SGHKS and YYEKEE (reference sequence). The CDR3 is 17 amino acids. In nucleotides, the CDR3 is TGTGCCAGCAGCACTCCCGGGATCGGGACACCCCTAGGGGGGCTGTTTTTT. Its translation: CASSTPGIGTPLGGLFF.

The chain recombines TRBV4-1 with TRBJ1-1; the match to TRBD1 covers 9 bases. The germline V gene encodes CDR1 MGHRA and CDR2 YSYEKL. The CDR3 sequence is 13 residues long. The V segment lost 5 bases and the J segment 3 bases; nucleotides outside the gene matches: 1. CDR3: CASSRQGDTEAFF. CDR3 coding DNA: TGCGCCAGCAGCAGACAGGGGGACACTGAAGCTTTCTTT.

The chain employs TRBV6-5 and TRBJ2-1, with TRBD1 matching over 7 bases. The CDR3 consists of 14 residues. The ends lost 7 bases at V and 5 bases at J; junction bases unmatched: 8. Germline CDR1 reads MNHEY; CDR2 reads SVGAGI. The CDR3 sequence is CASTMGTANNEQFF. DNA for the CDR3: TGTGCCAGCACCATGGGGACAGCCAACAATGAGCAGTTCTTC.

V usage is TRBV5-1 and J usage is TRBJ2-3; no clear D. Germline CDR1 SGHRS, CDR2 YFSETQ. V was shortened by 0 bases and J by 2 bases, with 10 bases between the two germline ends. The CDR3 contains 15 residues. Here the CDR3 reads CASSLEGLVTDTQYF. DNA of the CDR3: TGCGCCAGCAGCTTGGAGGGCCTAGTCACAGATACGCAGTATTTT.

The chain couples TRBV7-6 to TRBJ2-5; TRBD2 agrees at 16 bases. Trimming at V came to 0 bases and at J to 3 bases, leaving 16 bases not matched to a gene. The CDR3 totals 22 residues. The germline gives CDR1 SGHVS, CDR2 FNYEAQ. CDR3 amino acids: CASSLAEPGTSGRVDQEETQYF. In nucleotides, the CDR3 is TGTGCCAGCAGCTTAGCGGAACCCGGGACTAGCGGGAGGGTGGACCAGGAAGAGACCCAGTACTTC.

The chain links TRBV27 to TRBJ2-7, with D possibly TRBD2 on 6 matching bases. In germline, CDR1 is MNHEY, CDR2 SMNVEV (reference sequence). The CDR3 length is 15 residues. V dropped 7 bases and J dropped 2 bases, with 18 bases sitting between them. CDR3: CASTALREETYEQYF. The CDR3 DNA is TGTGCCAGCACCGCACTTAGGGAGGAAACCTACGAGCAGTACTTC.

V is TRBV14 and J is TRBJ2-7; 10 bases agree with TRBD1. CDR1 SGHDN and CDR2 FVKESK come from the germline V gene. The CDR3 totals 16 residues. Trimming removed 4 bases from V and 7 bases from J; junction bases left unmatched: 13. The CDR3 DNA reads TGTGCCAGCAGCCCGACCGGGACAGGGGTTTTGTATGAGCAGTACTTC. It codes for CASSPTGTGVLYEQYF.

V is TRBV14 and J is TRBJ1-1; D remains ambiguous. The CDR3 is 15 residues long. The germline CDR1 and CDR2 sequences are SGHDN and FVKESK. V was pared by 1 base and J by 0 bases, with 9 bases between. The CDR3 sequence: CASSQAGRVNTEAFF. Here the CDR3 DNA reads TGTGCCAGCAGCCAAGCTGGACGGGTGAACACTGAAGCTTTCTTT.

The chain has TRBV5-1 and TRBJ2-7; 10 nucleotides align to TRBD1. Per the germline V gene, CDR1 is SGHRS and CDR2 is YFSETQ. This CDR3 region has 23 residues. V shed 1 base and J 0 bases; nucleotides not matched to a gene: 25. The CDR3 nucleotides read TGCGCCAGCAGCTTGTCGGGGATAGATAGGGACAGGGGCCACACTAAGAGCTCCTACGAGCAGTACTTC. It specifies CASSLSGIDRDRGHTKSSYEQYF.

The chain has TRBV27 and TRBJ2-7; the D is unclear. The CDR3 spans 13 residues. V was cut by 4 bases and J by 8 bases, with 15 bases left in between. Per the germline V gene, CDR1 is MNHEY and CDR2 is SMNVEV (reference sequence). The CDR3 here is CASSSDPLSQQYF. CDR3 DNA: TGTGCCAGCAGTTCCGACCCCCTTTCCCAGCAGTACTTC.

The chain carries TRBV28 and TRBJ2-1; the match to TRBD2 covers 12 bases. The CDR3 runs to 13 residues. Germline V CDR1 and CDR2: MDHEN, SYDVKM. V dropped 5 bases and J dropped 9; count of bases not matched to a gene: 2. The CDR3 DNA reads as TGTGCCAGCAGTATGGGACTAGCGGGTGAGCAGTTCTTC. This sequence encodes CASSMGLAGEQFF.

The V and J genes are TRBV5-8 and TRBJ2-7; tentatively, D is TRBD1 (5 bases). From germline, CDR1 is SGHTS and CDR2 YDEGEE. The CDR3 runs to 16 residues. V was cut by 4 bases and J by 0 bases, with 17 bases left in between. CDR3 nucleotide sequence: TGTGCCAGCAGCCCCCCGCCAGGGTATTTCTCCTACGAGCAGTACTTC. Translating it yields CASSPPPGYFSYEQYF.

V is TRBV6-1 and J is TRBJ2-7, with TRBD1 matching over 7 bases. The CDR3 contains 15 residues. Germline CDR1 is MNHNS and CDR2 is SASEGT. Trimming at V came to 7 bases and at J to 5 bases, leaving 14 bases not matched to a gene. The CDR3 is CASTVTGWLVDEQYF. The DNA of the CDR3 is TGTGCCAGCACTGTGACAGGGTGGTTGGTAGACGAGCAGTACTTC.

This chain uses TRBV4-3 with TRBJ2-7; 9 positions match TRBD2. CDR1 is LGHNA, CDR2 YSLEER, per germline. This CDR3 is built from 18 residues. The V and J ends lost 1 base and 8 bases, in that order; junction bases with no gene match: 18. This CDR3 reads CASSQGSDGASGKTKQYF. CDR3 coding DNA: TGCGCCAGCAGCCAAGGGTCTGATGGGGCTAGCGGGAAGACGAAGCAGTACTTC.

The sample holds a few counts of this clone. The V and J genes are TRBV5-1 and TRBJ1-1, with D uncertain. The CDR3 is made up of 14 amino acids. The germline gives CDR1 SGHRS, CDR2 YFSETQ. V was clipped by 0 bases and J by 3 bases, with 9 bases between them. The CDR3 nucleotides are TGCGCCAGCAGCTTGGGTGGGTGTGACACTGAAGCTTTCTTT. This codes for CASSLGGCDTEAFF.

The V gene is TRBV28, the J gene TRBJ2-7; maybe TRBD2 (7 bases). The CDR3 covers 15 residues. Germline assignment: CDR1 MDHEN and CDR2 SYDVKM. Deletions cut 3 bases from V and 3 bases from J, with 15 bases between. CDR3 in amino acids: CASSFGGAPNYEQYF. The CDR3 DNA is TGTGCCAGCAGTTTTGGGGGGGCTCCTAACTACGAGCAGTACTTC. The full variable domain, in which reference TRBV28 and TRBJ2-7 provide the parts outside the CDR3, is DVKVTQSSRYLVKRTGEKVFLECVQDMDHENMFWYRQDPGLGLRLIYFSYDVKMKEKGDIPEGYSVSREKKERFSLILESASTNQTSMYLCASSFGGAPNYEQYFGPGTRLTVT.

The rearrangement uses TRBV7-9 and TRBJ1-3, with no clear D. The CDR3 runs 11 residues. The V end lost 1 base, the J end lost 8 bases, and 3 bases lay between the germline ends. The germline V gene has CDR1 SEHNR and CDR2 FQNEAQ (reference sequence). The CDR3 DNA sequence: TGTGCCAGCAGCTTAGGACACACCATATATTTT. Translated, it gives CASSLGHTIYF.

This chain uses TRBV27 with TRBJ1-2; the match to TRBD1 covers 9 bases. Per germline, CDR1 MNHEY and CDR2 SMNVEV (reference sequence). The CDR3 is made up of 15 amino acids. The ends lost 5 bases at V and 2 bases at J; junction bases unmatched: 6. CDR3 residues: CASSHRDRANYGYTF. The DNA of the CDR3 is TGTGCCAGCAGTCACCGGGACAGGGCAAACTATGGCTACACCTTC.

The genes are TRBV15 and TRBJ2-7; tentatively, D is TRBD1 or TRBD2 (6 bases each). CDR3 length: 16 residues. CDR1 is LNHNV, CDR2 YYDKDF, per germline (reference sequence). The germline V and J ends were trimmed by 3 bases and 1 base, with 16 bases remaining between them. The CDR3 protein is CATSRGGQGSSYEQYF. In DNA form, the CDR3 reads TGTGCCACCAGCAGGGGGGGACAAGGGTCTTCCTACGAGCAGTACTTC. The entire variable domain, with the rest obtained from reference TRBV15 and TRBJ2-7, is as follows: DAMVIQNPRYQVTQFGKPVTLSCSQTLNHNVMYWYQQKSSQAPKLLFHYYDKDFNNEADTPDNFQSRRPNTSFCFLDIRSPGLGDTAMYLCATSRGGQGSSYEQYFGPGTRLTVT.

The chain is built from TRBV15 and TRBJ1-1, with a weak D call TRBD1 (5 bases). This CDR3 region has 17 residues. V was shortened by 3 bases and J by 1 base, with 18 bases between the two germline ends. Germline CDR1 LNHNV, CDR2 YYDKDF (reference sequence). The CDR3 DNA reads TGTGCCACCAGCAGCGAGACAGTTTTGGAATCGAACACTGAAGCTTTCTTT. Its translation: CATSSETVLESNTEAFF.

This CDR3 is CASSPDRAGEQYF. CDR3 DNA sequence: TGCGCCAGCAGCCCCGATCGGGCGGGCGAGCAGTACTTC. The chain joins TRBV5-1 to TRBJ2-7, with a tentative D call TRBD2 (5 bases). CDR3 length: 13 residues. Germline V lookup: CDR1 SGHRS, CDR2 YFSETQ. Trimming stripped 4 bases from V and 6 bases from J, with 14 bases between.

This sequence joins TRBV6-5 and TRBJ2-3, with 8 bases identical to TRBD2. This CDR3 contains 16 residues. CDR1 MNHEY and CDR2 SVGAGI come from the germline V gene. J gave up 1 base and V 2 bases, and 5 bases lay outside the gene matches. The CDR3 nucleotides are TGTGCCAGCAGTTACAAGGCGGGAGGACGCACAGATACGCAGTATTTT. Translation gives CASSYKAGGRTDTQYF.

The chain uses TRBV15 and TRBJ2-3, with a weak D call TRBD1 (5 bases). This CDR3 comprises 15 residues. CDR1 and CDR2 (germline): LNHNV, YYDKDF (reference sequence). Trimming removed 7 bases at V and 1 base at J, with 15 bases between. CDR3 amino acids: CATNGEPRGTDTQYF. The CDR3 DNA reads TGTGCCACCAATGGGGAACCCAGGGGCACAGATACGCAGTATTTT.

This clone showed up just once. The chain employs TRBV28 and TRBJ2-7; 7 bases match TRBD1. The CDR3 totals 14 residues. Unmatched junction bases numbered 6, after V lost 7 bases and J lost 0 bases. Germline V lookup: CDR1 MDHEN, CDR2 SYDVKM. The CDR3 here is CASTRNRGSYEQYF. The CDR3 coding sequence is TGTGCCAGCACCCGAAACAGGGGCTCCTACGAGCAGTACTTC.

This clone was recorded a few times. V usage is TRBV28 and J usage is TRBJ1-2; D remains ambiguous. This CDR3 region has 11 residues. V was trimmed by 7 bases and J by 7 bases, leaving 10 bases between them. The germline V gene encodes CDR1 MDHEN and CDR2 SYDVKM. The CDR3 DNA sequence: TGTGCCAGCAAAGGGAAGGGTGGCTACACCTTC. This sequence encodes CASKGKGGYTF.

This clone appeared a single time. This chain joins TRBV4-3 and TRBJ1-1; TRBD1 aligns across 9 bases. Unmatched junction bases numbered 11, after V lost 0 bases and J lost 3 bases. This CDR3 comprises 18 residues. CDR1 LGHNA and CDR2 YSLEER come from the germline V gene. The CDR3 DNA reads as TGCGCCAGCAGCCAAGAGTCGGCACCGGGACAGGGACACACTGAAGCTTTCTTT. It translates to CASSQESAPGQGHTEAFF.